Detailed here is one T cell receptor beta chain. Its antigen is still unknown. Per-base qualities were not stored, and no clone one base away is much larger. The library was made by the immunoSEQ multiplex PCR assay. TCRdb took this table from immuneACCESS and kept in-frame rearrangements with V and J called. Such tables lack part of the clones; where checked against another copy, unresolved V genes explain under half of the gap, and the rest is unexplained. The sample table records about 60,000 clones; 91% of these occur just once. The leading ten clones occupy 0.6% to 0.9% of the sample. The data stem from a study of T cell changes during pregnancy in multiple sclerosis (dated by TCRdb to the late 2010s). About the study as a whole: In women with multiple sclerosis, the researchers looked at how the T cell repertoire shifted as pregnancy progressed.

Spanning cysteine to phenylalanine, the CDR3 consists of 14 amino acids. Only the CDR3 part of the read is kept: 42 bases, read in frame from the first base. CDR1 and CDR2 were assigned from the germline V gene as SQVTM and ANQGSEA. V is shortened by 5 bases, J by 2 bases, and the region joining them spans 16 bases. The input for sequencing was CD4+ T cells from peripheral blood mononuclear cells, taken in the first trimester of pregnancy. The receptor comes from a female donor with multiple sclerosis, enrolled in a pregnancy study. This sequence uses TRBV29-1 and TRBJ2-7, and the D gene may be TRBD1, 5 bases matching. The sequenced DNA: TGCAGCGTTACCTACAGGACGCCGACCTACGAGCAGTACTTC. Its amino acids are CSVTYRTPTYEQYF.